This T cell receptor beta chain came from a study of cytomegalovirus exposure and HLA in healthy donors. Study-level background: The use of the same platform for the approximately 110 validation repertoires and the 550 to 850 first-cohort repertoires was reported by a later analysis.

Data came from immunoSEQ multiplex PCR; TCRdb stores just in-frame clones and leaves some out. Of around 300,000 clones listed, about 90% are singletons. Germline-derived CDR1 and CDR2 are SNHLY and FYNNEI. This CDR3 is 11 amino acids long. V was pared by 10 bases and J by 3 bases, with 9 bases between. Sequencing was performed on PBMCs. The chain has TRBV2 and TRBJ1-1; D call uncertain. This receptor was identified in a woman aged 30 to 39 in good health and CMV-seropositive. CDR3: CATSWDTEAFF. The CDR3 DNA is TGTGCCACCTCGTGGGACACTGAAGCTTTCTTT.